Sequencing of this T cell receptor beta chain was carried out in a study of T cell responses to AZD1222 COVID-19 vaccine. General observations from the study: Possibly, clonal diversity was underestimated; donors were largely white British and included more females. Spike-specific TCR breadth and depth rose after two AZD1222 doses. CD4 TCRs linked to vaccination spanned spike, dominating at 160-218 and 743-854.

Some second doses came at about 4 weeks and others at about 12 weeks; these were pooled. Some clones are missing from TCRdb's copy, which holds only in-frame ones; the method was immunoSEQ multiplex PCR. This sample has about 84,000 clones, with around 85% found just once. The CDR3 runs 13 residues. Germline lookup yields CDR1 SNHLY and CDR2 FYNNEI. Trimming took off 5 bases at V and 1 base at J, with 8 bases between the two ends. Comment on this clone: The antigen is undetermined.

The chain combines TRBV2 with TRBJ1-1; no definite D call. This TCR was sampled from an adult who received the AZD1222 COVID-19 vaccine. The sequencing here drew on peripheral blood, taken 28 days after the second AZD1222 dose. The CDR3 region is CASSRSGNTEAFF. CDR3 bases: TGTGCCAGCAGTCGATCAGGGAACACTGAAGCTTTCTTT.